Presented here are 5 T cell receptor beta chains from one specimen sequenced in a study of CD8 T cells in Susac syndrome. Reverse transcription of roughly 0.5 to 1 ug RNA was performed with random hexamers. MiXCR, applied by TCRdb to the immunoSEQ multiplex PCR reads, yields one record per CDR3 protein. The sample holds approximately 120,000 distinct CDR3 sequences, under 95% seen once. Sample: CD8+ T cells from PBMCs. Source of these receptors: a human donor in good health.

Here the CDR3 DNA reads TGTGCCAGCAGTCATCGGACTAGCGGGTCCCGGCACACAGATACGCAGTATTTT. Protein: CASSHRTSGSRHTDTQYF. This rearrangement joins TRBV6-1 to TRBJ2-3; TRBD2 matches 11 bases. Germline CDR1 and CDR2: MNHNS and SASEGT. Trimming removed 5 bases from V and 2 bases from J; junction bases left unmatched: 12. The CDR3 runs 18 residues.

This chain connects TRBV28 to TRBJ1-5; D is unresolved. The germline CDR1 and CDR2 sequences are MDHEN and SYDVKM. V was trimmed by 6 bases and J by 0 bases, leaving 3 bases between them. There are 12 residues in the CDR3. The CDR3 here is CASRSSNQPQHF. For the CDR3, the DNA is TGTGCCAGCAGGAGTAGCAATCAGCCCCAGCATTTT.

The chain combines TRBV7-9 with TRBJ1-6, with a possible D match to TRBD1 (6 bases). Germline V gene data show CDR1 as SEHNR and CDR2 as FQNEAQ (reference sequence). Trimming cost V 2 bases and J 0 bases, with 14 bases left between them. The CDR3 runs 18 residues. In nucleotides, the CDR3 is TGTGCCAGCAGCTTAAGGGCTGGACAGAGCTCCTATAATTCACCCCTCCACTTT. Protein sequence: CASSLRAGQSSYNSPLHF.

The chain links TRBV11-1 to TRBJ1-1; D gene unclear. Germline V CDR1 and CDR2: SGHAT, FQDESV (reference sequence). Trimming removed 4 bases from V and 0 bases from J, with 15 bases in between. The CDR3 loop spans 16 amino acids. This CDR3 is CASSSYRVSLNTEAFF. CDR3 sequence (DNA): TGTGCCAGCAGCTCCTACCGGGTTTCCTTGAACACTGAAGCTTTCTTT. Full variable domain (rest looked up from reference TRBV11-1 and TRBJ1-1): EAEVAQSPRYKITEKSQAVAFWCDPISGHATLYWYRQILGQGPELLVQFQDESVVDDSQLPKDRFSAERLKGVDSTLKIQPAELGDSAMYLCASSSYRVSLNTEAFFGQGTRLTVV.

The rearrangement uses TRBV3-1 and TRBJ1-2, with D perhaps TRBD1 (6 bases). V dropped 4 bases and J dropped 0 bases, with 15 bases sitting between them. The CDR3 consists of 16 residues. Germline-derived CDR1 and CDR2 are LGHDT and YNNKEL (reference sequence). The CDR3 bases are TGTGCCAGCAGCCCGACCGGAGGGACACCTAACTATGGCTACACCTTC. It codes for CASSPTGGTPNYGYTF.